This T cell receptor beta chain was found in a study of T cells after yellow fever vaccination. TCRdb redid the calling of the 5' RACE reads with MiXCR, one entry per CDR3 protein. The data hold a few hundred thousand distinct CDR3 sequences, with 8.7% observed a single time. This clonotype has more than one count but fewer than ten. As yet, its antigen is unknown. Notes on the study in general: Among primary-vaccination clones, most reappeared after the booster, at roughly 95% for CD4 and 88% for CD8. The study found a weaker secondary response that peaked faster, day 5 versus 15. A small proportion of clonotypes was detected in both the CD4 and CD8 compartments.

V lost 10 bases, J lost 6 bases, and 15 bases lay in between. Germline values: CDR1 KGHDR, CDR2 SFDVKD. The CDR3 loop spans 13 amino acids. This specimen was PBMCs, taken on the day of the first yellow fever vaccination. The V call is TRBV24-1, the J call TRBJ1-5; a weak D match, TRBD1 (6 bases). The origin of this receptor is a man aged 18 to 29 who received the YFV17D yellow fever vaccine. The CDR3 loop is CATARGSGQPQHF. As DNA, the CDR3 is TGTGCCACGGCTAGGGGGTCGGGTCAGCCCCAGCATTTT.